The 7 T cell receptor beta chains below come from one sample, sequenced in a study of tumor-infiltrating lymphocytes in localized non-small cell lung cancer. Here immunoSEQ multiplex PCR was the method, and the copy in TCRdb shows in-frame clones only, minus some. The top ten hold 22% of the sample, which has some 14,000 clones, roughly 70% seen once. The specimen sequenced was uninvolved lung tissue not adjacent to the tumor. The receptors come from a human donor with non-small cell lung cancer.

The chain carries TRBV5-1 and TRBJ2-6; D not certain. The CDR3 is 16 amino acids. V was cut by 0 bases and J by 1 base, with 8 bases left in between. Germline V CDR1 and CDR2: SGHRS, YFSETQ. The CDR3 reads CASSLVRQSGANVLTF. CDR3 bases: TGCGCCAGCAGCTTGGTTAGGCAATCTGGGGCCAACGTCCTGACTTTC.

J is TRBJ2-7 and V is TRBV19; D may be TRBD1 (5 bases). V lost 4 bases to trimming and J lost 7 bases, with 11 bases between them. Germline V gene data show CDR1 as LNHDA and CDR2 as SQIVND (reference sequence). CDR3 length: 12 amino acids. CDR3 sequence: CASSRRGQEQYF. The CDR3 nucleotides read TGTGCCAGTAGTAGAAGGGGCCAAGAGCAGTACTTC.

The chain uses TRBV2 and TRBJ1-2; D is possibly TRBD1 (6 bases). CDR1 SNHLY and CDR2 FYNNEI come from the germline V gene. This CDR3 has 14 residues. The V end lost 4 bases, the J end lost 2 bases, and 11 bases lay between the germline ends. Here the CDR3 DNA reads TGTGCCAGCAGTGGTGGTCAGGGGAACTATGGCTACACCTTC. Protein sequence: CASSGGQGNYGYTF.

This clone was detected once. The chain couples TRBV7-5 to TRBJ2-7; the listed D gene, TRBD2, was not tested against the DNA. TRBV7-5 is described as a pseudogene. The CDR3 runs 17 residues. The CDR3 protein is CARSLTKRRGRAYEQYF. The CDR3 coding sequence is TGTGCCAGAAGCTTGACTAAAAGGCGGGGACGTGCCTACGAGCAGTACTTC.

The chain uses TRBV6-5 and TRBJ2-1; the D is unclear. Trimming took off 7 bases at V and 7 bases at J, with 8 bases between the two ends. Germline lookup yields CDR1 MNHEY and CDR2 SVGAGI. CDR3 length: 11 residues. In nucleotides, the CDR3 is TGTGCCAGCACCCTACTAAATGAGCAGTTCTTC. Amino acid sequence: CASTLLNEQFF.

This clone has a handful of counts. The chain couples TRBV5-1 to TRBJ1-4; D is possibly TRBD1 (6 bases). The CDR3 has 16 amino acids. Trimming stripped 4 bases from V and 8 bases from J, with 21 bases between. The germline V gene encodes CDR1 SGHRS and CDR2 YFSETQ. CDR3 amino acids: CASSTGQRPGSEKLFF. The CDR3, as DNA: TGCGCCAGCAGCACCGGACAGCGTCCCGGGTCGGAAAAACTGTTTTTT. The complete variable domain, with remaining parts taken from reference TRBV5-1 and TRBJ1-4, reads KAGVTQTPRYLIKTRGQQVTLSCSPISGHRSVSWYQQTPGQGLQFLFEYFSETQRNKGNFPGRFSGRQFSNSRSEMNVSTLELGDSALYLCASSTGQRPGSEKLFFGSGTQLSVL.

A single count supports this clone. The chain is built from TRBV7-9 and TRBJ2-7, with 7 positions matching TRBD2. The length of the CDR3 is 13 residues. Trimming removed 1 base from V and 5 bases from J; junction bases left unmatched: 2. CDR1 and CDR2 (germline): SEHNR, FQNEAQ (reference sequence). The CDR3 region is CASSLGGRDEQYF. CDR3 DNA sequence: TGTGCCAGCAGCTTAGGGGGGAGGGACGAGCAGTACTTC.